Detailed here is one TCR beta chain. These data come from a study of blood T cell repertoires in COVID-19. Study overall: Acute-phase and convalescent COVID-19 samples originated in the United States, Italy and Spain. The analysed material was cDNA or gDNA that came from T cells, B-cell-depleted T cells, or PBMCs.

The germline V gene has CDR1 MNHEY and CDR2 SVGAGI. The J segment lost 4 bases and the V segment lost 0 bases, leaving 7 bases of the junction unmatched. This CDR3 has 16 amino acids. In the original processing: Estimates of nucleated cell counts were drawn from the amplification of reference gene primers. Assay used: immunoSEQ multiplex PCR; TCRdb lists only in-frame clones, some missing. The D gene and trimming were derived from the DNA, and the V and J assignments and clone size from that table. The profile covers more than 100,000 clones, with 88% appearing a single time and approximately 0.81% taken by the ten largest.

The sequencing sample was made of peripheral blood. The TCR was taken from a woman between 50 and 59 years old with active or convalescent COVID-19. The chain recombines TRBV6-5 with TRBJ1-2, with 8 bases identical to TRBD1. The CDR3, as DNA: TGTGCCAGCAGTTACTCGAGGCAGGGGGCTAGCTATGGCTACACCTTC. Protein product: CASSYSRQGASYGYTF.